The 28 T cell receptor beta chains reported below all come from one sample, sequenced in a study of T cell responses to AZD1222 COVID-19 vaccine. This table comes from immunoSEQ multiplex PCR, and its TCRdb copy is limited to in-frame clones, with some not included. The profile shows 150,000 to 200,000 clones, 90% of them singletons. This specimen consisted of peripheral blood, obtained on day 0 of AZD1222 vaccination. The receptors stem from an adult in good health.

The chain joins TRBV24-1 to TRBJ2-1; TRBD2 agrees at 7 bases. Germline lookup yields CDR1 KGHDR and CDR2 SFDVKD. The CDR3 has 16 residues. The trim removed 4 bases at V and 7 bases at J, leaving 12 bases unmatched. The CDR3 DNA sequence: TGTGCCACCAGTGAGGCTCGGGGGGAGCGGTCGAATGAGCAGTTCTTC. This translates into CATSEARGERSNEQFF.

The chain couples TRBV19 to TRBJ1-5; tentative D call: TRBD1 (5 bases). Germline-derived CDR1 and CDR2 are LNHDA and SQIVND (reference sequence). This CDR3 spans 14 amino acids. V dropped 2 bases and J dropped 7 bases, with 12 bases sitting between them. The CDR3 region has the DNA TGTGCCAGTAGTATATGGGGGGGGGAACAGCCCCAGCATTTT. It codes for CASSIWGGEQPQHF.

The V gene is TRBV24-1, the J gene TRBJ2-7, with D hard to call. V was trimmed by 1 base and J by 3 bases, leaving 15 bases between them. Germline V CDR1 and CDR2: KGHDR, SFDVKD. CDR3 size: 16 residues. The CDR3 spells CATSDFVAKIYYEQYF. CDR3 DNA: TGTGCCACCAGTGATTTCGTCGCAAAAATCTACTACGAGCAGTACTTC.

V and J are TRBV6-5 and TRBJ2-1; 9 nucleotides agree with TRBD2. Germline V CDR1 and CDR2: MNHEY, SVGAGI. The J segment lost 5 bases and the V segment lost 0 bases, leaving 2 bases of the junction unmatched. CDR3 length equals 15 residues. The CDR3 DNA reads TGTGCCAGCAGTTACTCTCTAGCGGGAAACAATGAGCAGTTCTTC. Protein: CASSYSLAGNNEQFF.

CDR3 sequence: CASKTSQGRVQPQHF. The CDR3 DNA is TGTGCCAGCAAAACCAGTCAGGGGAGGGTTCAGCCCCAGCATTTT. This chain joins TRBV28 and TRBJ1-5; a weak D match, TRBD1 (6 bases). The germline V gene has CDR1 MDHEN and CDR2 SYDVKM. This CDR3 region has 15 residues. The V gene lost 7 bases and the J gene lost 6 bases, with 19 bases spanning the gap.

This clone was counted a single time. This chain uses TRBV12-3 or TRBV12-4 with TRBJ1-1; D uncertain. The CDR3 loop spans 13 amino acids. V dropped 3 bases and J dropped 0 bases, with 5 bases sitting between them. This CDR3 reads CASSLEMNTEAFF. CDR3 DNA sequence: TGTGCCAGCAGTTTGGAGATGAACACTGAAGCTTTCTTT.

This chain uses TRBV6-4 with TRBJ2-6; TRBD1 or TRBD2 may be the D gene (5 bases each). V was cut by 0 bases and J by 2 bases, with 5 bases left in between. The CDR3 has 15 amino acids. From germline, CDR1 is MRHNA and CDR2 SNTAGT. The CDR3: CASSDSGAGANVLTF. The CDR3 DNA follows: TGTGCCAGCAGTGACTCGGGGGCTGGGGCCAACGTCCTGACTTTC.

The chain couples TRBV6-2 or TRBV6-3 to TRBJ2-7, with TRBD1 as a possible D gene (5 bases). V was clipped by 5 bases and J by 3 bases, with 17 bases between them. From germline, CDR1 is MNHEY and CDR2 SVGEGT. CDR3 size: 15 residues. The CDR3: CASSPVGRDRYEQYF. The DNA for the CDR3 is TGTGCCAGCAGTCCGGTGGGCAGGGATCGCTACGAGCAGTACTTC.

V is TRBV19 and J is TRBJ1-2, with D possibly matching TRBD1 (5 bases). Germline V gene lookup returns CDR1 LNHDA and CDR2 SQIVND (reference sequence). The CDR3 loop spans 14 amino acids. Trimming left V 3 bases short and J 7 bases short, with 15 bases between. The CDR3 nucleotides are TGTGCCAGTAGTATGGTGGACAAGGTATCTGGCTACACCTTC. It is translated as CASSMVDKVSGYTF.

V is TRBV5-8 and J is TRBJ2-5; 14 bases fit TRBD2. After removal of 3 bases from V and 5 bases from J, the junction contained 3 bases not matched to a gene. From germline, CDR1 is SGHTS and CDR2 YDEGEE. The CDR3 contains 15 residues. CDR3 amino acids: CASSSGLAGVETQYF. The CDR3 bases are TGTGCCAGCAGCTCGGGACTAGCGGGAGTTGAGACCCAGTACTTC.

The CDR3 nucleotides are TGCGCCAGCAGTGACCCCGGGACACCGAACACCGGGGAGCTGTTTTTT. It specifies CASSDPGTPNTGELFF. The J gene is TRBJ2-2, the V gene TRBV10-2, with TRBD1 as a possible D gene (6 bases). Germline loops: CDR1 WSHSY, CDR2 SAAADI. The length of the CDR3 is 16 residues. The V gene lost 3 bases and the J gene lost 0 bases, with 11 bases spanning the gap.

This chain connects TRBV7-9 to TRBJ2-6, with 9 nucleotides matching TRBD1. CDR1 is SEHNR, CDR2 FQNEAQ, per germline (reference sequence). This CDR3 has 19 amino acids. V was pared by 1 base and J by 2 bases, with 9 bases of the junction left unmatched. As DNA, the CDR3 is TGTGCCAGCAGCTTAGGGGTACAGGGGGCAGTGCCTGGGGCCAACGTCCTGACTTTC. This gives the protein CASSLGVQGAVPGANVLTF. The full variable domain, its missing parts supplied by reference TRBV7-9 and TRBJ2-6, is DTGVSQNPRHKITKRGQNVTFRCDPISEHNRLYWYRQTLGQGPEFLTYFQNEAQLEKSRLLSDRFSAERPKGSFSTLEIQRTEQGDSAMYLCASSLGVQGAVPGANVLTFGAGSRLTVL.

The chain recombines TRBV11-3 with TRBJ2-1; 9 nucleotides match TRBD2. CDR3 length: 16 residues. The germline V gene encodes CDR1 SGHNT and CDR2 YENEEA. Germline trimming cut 1 base from V and 7 bases from J; bases unmatched to any gene: 8. The CDR3 DNA sequence: TGTGCCAGCAGCTTAGGAGGGCGGGGGGGCCGGAATGAGCAGTTCTTC. As protein: CASSLGGRGGRNEQFF. Drawing the rest from reference TRBV11-3 and TRBJ2-1, the complete variable domain is EAGVVQSPRYKIIEKKQPVAFWCNPISGHNTLYWYLQNLGQGPELLIRYENEEAVDDSQLPKDRFSAERLKGVDSTLKIQPAELGDSAVYLCASSLGGRGGRNEQFFGPGTRLTVL.

This clone turned up a few times. The chain has TRBV19 and TRBJ1-4; no reliable D call. CDR1 and CDR2 (germline): LNHDA, SQIVND (reference sequence). The CDR3 is made up of 16 amino acids. V was pared by 7 bases and J by 4 bases, with 19 bases between. In DNA form, the CDR3 reads TGTGCCAGTACGGGCAGCGCTTCTTTTTTTAATGAAAAACTGTTTTTT. This gives the protein CASTGSASFFNEKLFF.

This clone was seen only once. This chain joins TRBV9 and TRBJ1-1; tentative D call: TRBD1 (5 bases). Germline lookup yields CDR1 SGDLS and CDR2 YYNGEE. Trimming shortened V by 4 bases and J by 1 base, and 14 bases separated the two germline ends. This CDR3 comprises 15 residues. The CDR3 DNA follows: TGTGCCAGCAGCCCCCGTGGGGACCAGAACACTGAAGCTTTCTTT. It yields the protein CASSPRGDQNTEAFF.

This clone turned up a few times. The V and J genes are TRBV2 and TRBJ2-7, with D possibly TRBD2 on 5 matching bases. V was shortened by 6 bases and J by 7 bases, with 16 bases between the two germline ends. CDR3 length: 13 residues. Germline V gene sequence: CDR1 SNHLY, CDR2 FYNNEI. The CDR3 loop is CASRMRAEGEQYF. The CDR3 DNA sequence: TGTGCCAGCAGGATGCGGGCCGAGGGAGAGCAGTACTTC.

The gene calls are TRBV30 and TRBJ2-3; 10 bases agree with TRBD2. V gave up 7 bases and J gave up 4 bases; unmatched junction bases: 8. Germline V lookup: CDR1 GTSNPN, CDR2 SVGIG (reference sequence). This CDR3 contains 14 residues. The CDR3 loop reads CASRLAGASDTQYF. DNA for the CDR3: TGTGCCTCCCGCCTAGCGGGAGCGTCAGATACGCAGTATTTT.

The rearrangement links TRBV18 to TRBJ1-1; D gene ambiguous. Germline CDR1 KGHSH, CDR2 LQKENI. V lost 2 bases, J lost 1 base, and 20 bases lay in between. The CDR3 consists of 18 residues. For the CDR3, the DNA is TGTGCCAGCTCACCAACAAATGAGCCACTCCGGGGGAACACTGAAGCTTTCTTT. It yields the protein CASSPTNEPLRGNTEAFF.

V usage is TRBV24-1 and J usage is TRBJ2-5; D gene unclear. Trimming left V 3 bases short and J 1 base short, with 5 bases between. CDR3 size: 13 residues. The germline V gene has CDR1 KGHDR and CDR2 SFDVKD. As DNA, the CDR3 is TGTGCCACCAGTGATCACGGCCAAGAGACCCAGTACTTC. Protein: CATSDHGQETQYF.

The chain is built from TRBV30 and TRBJ1-3, with D hard to call. The V gene's germline CDR1 is GTSNPN and CDR2 SVGIG (reference sequence). Trimming pared 4 bases from V and 2 bases from J, leaving 9 bases between. The CDR3 covers 13 residues. The DNA of the CDR3 is TGTGCCTGGATGAACTCAGCTGGAAACACCATATATTTT. Translation: CAWMNSAGNTIYF.

The J gene is TRBJ2-1, the V gene TRBV5-6; the match to TRBD2 covers 8 bases. This CDR3 region has 17 residues. The germline CDR1 and CDR2 sequences are SGHDT and YYEEEE. After removal of 1 base from V and 7 bases from J, the junction contained 13 bases not matched to a gene. CDR3 coding DNA: TGTGCCAGCAGCTTGTATTCGGGTAGCGGGAATTTAAATGAGCAGTTCTTC. It codes for CASSLYSGSGNLNEQFF.

The chain's CDR3 is CASSLRSVSNEQFF. In nucleotides, the CDR3 is TGTGCCAGCAGCTTAAGGAGTGTATCCAATGAGCAGTTCTTC. The chain is built from TRBV7-9 and TRBJ2-1; D ambiguous. Trimming pared 2 bases from V and 6 bases from J, leaving 11 bases between. Germline CDR1 reads SEHNR; CDR2 reads FQNEAQ (reference sequence). The CDR3 length is 14 residues.

This chain connects TRBV6-5 to TRBJ2-5; 10 positions agree with TRBD2. Per germline, CDR1 MNHEY and CDR2 SVGAGI. The CDR3 covers 16 residues. The ends lost 2 bases at V and 6 bases at J; junction bases unmatched: 9. This chain's CDR3 is CASSYGASGSAQTQYF. In DNA form, the CDR3 reads TGTGCCAGCAGTTACGGGGCTAGCGGGAGTGCGCAGACCCAGTACTTC.

The V call is TRBV10-2, the J call TRBJ1-4; D is perhaps TRBD1 (5 bases). This CDR3 has 14 residues. Germline CDR1 and CDR2: WSHSY and SAAADI. Trimming pared 6 bases from V and 2 bases from J, leaving 10 bases between. CDR3 in amino acids: CASRMTATNEKLFF. The CDR3 DNA is TGCGCCAGCAGGATGACAGCTACTAATGAAAAACTGTTTTTT.

The chain joins TRBV30 to TRBJ1-5; the D is unclear. Between the trimmed V and J ends, which lost 5 bases and 2 bases, there was a span of 13 bases. This CDR3 is built from 14 residues. Germline lookup yields CDR1 GTSNPN and CDR2 SVGIG (reference sequence). Here the CDR3 reads CAWSSLDGNQPQHF. In nucleotides, the CDR3 is TGTGCCTGGTCCTCATTGGACGGCAATCAGCCCCAGCATTTT. The full variable domain, completed using reference TRBV30 and TRBJ1-5, is SQTIHQWPATLVQPVGSPLSLECTVEGTSNPNLYWYRQAAGRGLQLLFYSVGIGQISSEVPQNLSASRPQDRQFILSSKKLLLSDSGFYLCAWSSLDGNQPQHFGDGTRLSIL.

The chain is built from TRBV9 and TRBJ2-3; 12 bases match TRBD2. After removal of 0 bases from V and 2 bases from J, the junction contained 4 bases not matched to a gene. CDR3 length: 17 residues. Germline V gene lookup returns CDR1 SGDLS and CDR2 YYNGEE. This CDR3 reads CASSVGGTSGLTDTQYF. CDR3 coding DNA: TGTGCCAGCAGCGTAGGGGGGACTAGCGGGCTCACAGATACGCAGTATTTT. The full variable domain, rest sourced from reference TRBV9 and TRBJ2-3, is DSGVTQTPKHLITATGQRVTLRCSPRSGDLSVYWYQQSLDQGLQFLIQYYNGEERAKGNILERFSAQQFPDLHSELNLSSLELGDSALYFCASSVGGTSGLTDTQYFGPGTRLTVL.

The chain links TRBV25-1 to TRBJ1-2, with TRBD1 identical over 7 bases. Germline lookup yields CDR1 MGHDK and CDR2 SYGVNS. The length of the CDR3 is 16 residues. The junction had 11 bases not matched to a gene; V was cut back by 3 bases and J by 4 bases. The CDR3 region is CASSETTTGTSYGYTF. In DNA form, the CDR3 reads TGTGCCAGCAGTGAGACCACGACAGGGACTAGCTATGGCTACACCTTC.

This clone showed up just once. V gene TRBV28 combines with J gene TRBJ1-2; D is uncertain. The germline V gene encodes CDR1 MDHEN and CDR2 SYDVKM. Trimming removed 3 bases at V and 4 bases at J, with 12 bases between. The CDR3 runs to 14 residues. Here the CDR3 reads CASSLGLRSYGYTF. The DNA of the CDR3 is TGTGCCAGCAGTTTGGGCCTCAGGAGCTATGGCTACACCTTC.